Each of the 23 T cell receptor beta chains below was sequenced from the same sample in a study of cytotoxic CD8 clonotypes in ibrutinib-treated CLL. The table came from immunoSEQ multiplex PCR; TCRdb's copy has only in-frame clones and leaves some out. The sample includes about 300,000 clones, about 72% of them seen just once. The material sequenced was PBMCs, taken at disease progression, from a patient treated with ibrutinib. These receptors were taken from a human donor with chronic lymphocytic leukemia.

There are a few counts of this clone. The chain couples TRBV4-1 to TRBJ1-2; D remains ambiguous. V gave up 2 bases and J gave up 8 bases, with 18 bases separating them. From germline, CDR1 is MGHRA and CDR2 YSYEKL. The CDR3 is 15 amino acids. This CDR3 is CASSQSSSGFGGYTF. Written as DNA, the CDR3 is TGCGCCAGCAGCCAATCATCCTCGGGGTTTGGGGGCTACACCTTC.

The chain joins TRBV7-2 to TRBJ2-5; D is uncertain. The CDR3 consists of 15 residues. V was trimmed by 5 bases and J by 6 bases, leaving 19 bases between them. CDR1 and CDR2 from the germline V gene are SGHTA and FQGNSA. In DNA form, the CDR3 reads TGTGCCAGCAGCCCAAGGCAGGAGAGCCTGCAGACCCAGTACTTC. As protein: CASSPRQESLQTQYF. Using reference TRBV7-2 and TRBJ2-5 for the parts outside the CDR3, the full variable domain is GAGVSQSPSNKVTEKGKDVELRCDPISGHTALYWYRQSLGQGLEFLIYFQGNSAPDKSGLPSDRFSAERTGGSVSTLTIQRTQQEDSAVYLCASSPRQESLQTQYFGPGTRLLVL.

CDR3 region: CASSRQGNGANVLTF. The CDR3, as DNA: TGTGCCAGCAGTCGACAGGGGAATGGGGCCAACGTCCTGACTTTC. The J gene is TRBJ2-6, the V gene TRBV6-5, with 8 bases aligning to TRBD1. V trimming: 5 bases; J trimming: 3 bases; junction bases outside the gene matches: 3. Germline V gene lookup returns CDR1 MNHEY and CDR2 SVGAGI. The CDR3 consists of 15 residues.

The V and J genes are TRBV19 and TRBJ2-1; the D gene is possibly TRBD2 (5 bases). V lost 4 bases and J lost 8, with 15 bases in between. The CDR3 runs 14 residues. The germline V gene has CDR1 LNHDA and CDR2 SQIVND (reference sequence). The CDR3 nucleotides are TGTGCCAGTAGTACACCCCGCGAGGGCTATGAGCAGTTCTTC. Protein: CASSTPREGYEQFF.

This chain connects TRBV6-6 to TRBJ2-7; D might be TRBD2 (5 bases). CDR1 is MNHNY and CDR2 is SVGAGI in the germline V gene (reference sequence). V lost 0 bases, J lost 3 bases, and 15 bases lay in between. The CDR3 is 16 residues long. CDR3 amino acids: CASSYSTKRPDYEQYF. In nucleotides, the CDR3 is TGTGCCAGCAGTTACTCGACTAAAAGACCCGACTACGAGCAGTACTTC.

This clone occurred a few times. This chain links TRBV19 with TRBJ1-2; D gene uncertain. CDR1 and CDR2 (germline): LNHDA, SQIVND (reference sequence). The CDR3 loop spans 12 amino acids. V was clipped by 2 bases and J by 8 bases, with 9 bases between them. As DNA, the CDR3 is TGTGCCAGTAGTATACCGAGTCGGGGCTACACCTTC. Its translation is CASSIPSRGYTF.

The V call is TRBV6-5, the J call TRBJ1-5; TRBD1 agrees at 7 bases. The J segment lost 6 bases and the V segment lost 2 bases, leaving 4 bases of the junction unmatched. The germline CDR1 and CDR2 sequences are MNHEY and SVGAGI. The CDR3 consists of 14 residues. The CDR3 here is CASSYAGGIQPQHF. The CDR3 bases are TGTGCCAGCAGTTACGCAGGGGGTATTCAGCCCCAGCATTTT.

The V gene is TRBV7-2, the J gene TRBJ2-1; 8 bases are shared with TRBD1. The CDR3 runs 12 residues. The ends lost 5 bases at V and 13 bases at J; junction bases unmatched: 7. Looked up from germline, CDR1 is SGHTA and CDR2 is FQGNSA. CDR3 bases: TGTGCCAGCAGCCTGGGACAGGTTGGACAGTTCTTC. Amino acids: CASSLGQVGQFF.

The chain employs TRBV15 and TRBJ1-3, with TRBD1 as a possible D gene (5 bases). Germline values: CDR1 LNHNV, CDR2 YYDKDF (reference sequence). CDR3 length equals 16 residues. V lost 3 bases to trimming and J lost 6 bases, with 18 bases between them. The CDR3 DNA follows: TGTGCCACCAGCAGTCCGGGACCTCGGGCAGAAAACACCATATATTTT. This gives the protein CATSSPGPRAENTIYF.

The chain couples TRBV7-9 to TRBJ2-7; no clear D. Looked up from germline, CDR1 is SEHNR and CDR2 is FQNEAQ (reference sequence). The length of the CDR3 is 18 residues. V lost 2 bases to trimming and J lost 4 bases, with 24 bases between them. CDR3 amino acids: CASSLWGWESHARYEQYF. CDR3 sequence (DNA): TGTGCCAGCAGCTTATGGGGTTGGGAAAGCCATGCCAGGTACGAGCAGTACTTC.

CDR3 DNA sequence: TGTGCCATCAGTGACCCCACTACAGGGTCTGGGGCCAACGTCCTGACTTTC. Translated, it gives CAISDPTTGSGANVLTF. The chain couples TRBV10-3 to TRBJ2-6; possibly TRBD1 for D (6 bases). V lost 3 bases and J lost 1, with 13 bases in between. This CDR3 has 17 residues. CDR1 is ENHRY, CDR2 SYGVKD, per germline.

CDR3 bases: TGCGCCAGCAGCGCCACGGGACAACCGAACACTGAAGCTTTCTTT. This sequence encodes CASSATGQPNTEAFF. The chain combines TRBV5-1 with TRBJ1-1; D perhaps matches TRBD1 (6 bases). The V and J ends lost 4 bases and 1 base respectively, with 14 bases between them. From germline, CDR1 is SGHRS and CDR2 YFSETQ. The CDR3 has 15 residues. Drawing the rest from reference TRBV5-1 and TRBJ1-1, the complete variable domain is KAGVTQTPRYLIKTRGQQVTLSCSPISGHRSVSWYQQTPGQGLQFLFEYFSETQRNKGNFPGRFSGRQFSNSRSEMNVSTLELGDSALYLCASSATGQPNTEAFFGQGTRLTVV.

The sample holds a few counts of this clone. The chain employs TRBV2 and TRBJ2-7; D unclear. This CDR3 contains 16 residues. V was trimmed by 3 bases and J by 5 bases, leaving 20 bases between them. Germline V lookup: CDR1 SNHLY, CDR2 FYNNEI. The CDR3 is CASSDRVVFLTDEQYF. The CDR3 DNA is TGTGCCAGCAGTGACCGGGTGGTATTTCTGACGGACGAGCAGTACTTC.

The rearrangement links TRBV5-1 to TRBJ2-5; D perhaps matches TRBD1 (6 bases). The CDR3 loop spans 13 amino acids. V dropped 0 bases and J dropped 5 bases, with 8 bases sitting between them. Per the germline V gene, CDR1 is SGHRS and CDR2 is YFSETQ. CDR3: CASSLVGAETQYF. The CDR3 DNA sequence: TGCGCCAGCAGCTTGGTGGGGGCGGAGACCCAGTACTTC.

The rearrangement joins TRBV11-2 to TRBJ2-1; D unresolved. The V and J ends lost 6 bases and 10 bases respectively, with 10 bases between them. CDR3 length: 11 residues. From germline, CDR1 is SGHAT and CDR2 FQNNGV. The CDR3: CASSILREQFF. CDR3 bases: TGTGCCAGCAGTATTCTTAGGGAGCAGTTCTTC.

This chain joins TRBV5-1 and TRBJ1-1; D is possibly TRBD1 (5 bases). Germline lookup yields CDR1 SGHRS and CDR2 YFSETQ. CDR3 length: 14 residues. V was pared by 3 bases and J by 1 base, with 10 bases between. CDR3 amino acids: CASSSGPANTEAFF. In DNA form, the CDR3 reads TGCGCCAGCAGCTCGGGACCGGCGAACACTGAAGCTTTCTTT.

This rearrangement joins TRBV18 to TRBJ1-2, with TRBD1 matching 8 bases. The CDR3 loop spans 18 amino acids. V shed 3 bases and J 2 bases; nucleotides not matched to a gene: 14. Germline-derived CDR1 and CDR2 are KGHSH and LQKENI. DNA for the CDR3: TGTGCCAGCTCACCCATATCCGCGACAGGGGATACCAACTATGGCTACACCTTC. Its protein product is CASSPISATGDTNYGYTF.

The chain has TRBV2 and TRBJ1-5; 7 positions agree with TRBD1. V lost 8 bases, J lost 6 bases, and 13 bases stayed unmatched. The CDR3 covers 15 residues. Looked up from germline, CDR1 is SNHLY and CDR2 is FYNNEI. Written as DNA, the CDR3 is TGTGCCAGCCGGGTCGGAGGGGGCAGGAGTCAGCCCCAGCATTTT. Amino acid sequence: CASRVGGGRSQPQHF.

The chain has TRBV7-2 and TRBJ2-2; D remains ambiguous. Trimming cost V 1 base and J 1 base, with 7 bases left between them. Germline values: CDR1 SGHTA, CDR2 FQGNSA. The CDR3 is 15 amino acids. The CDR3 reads CASSLVAGNTGELFF. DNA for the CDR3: TGTGCCAGCAGCTTAGTCGCAGGGAACACCGGGGAGCTGTTTTTT.

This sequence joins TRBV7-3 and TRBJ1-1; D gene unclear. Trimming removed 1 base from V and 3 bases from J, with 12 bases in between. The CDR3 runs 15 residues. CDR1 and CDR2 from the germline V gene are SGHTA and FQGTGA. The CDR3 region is CASSLNGDVYTEAFF. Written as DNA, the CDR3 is TGTGCCAGCAGCTTAAACGGCGACGTGTACACTGAAGCTTTCTTT.

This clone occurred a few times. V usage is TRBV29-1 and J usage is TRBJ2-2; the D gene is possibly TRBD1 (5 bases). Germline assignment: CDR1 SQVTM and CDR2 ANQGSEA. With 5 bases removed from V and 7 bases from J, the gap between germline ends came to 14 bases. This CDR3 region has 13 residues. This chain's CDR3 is CSVSQGAVGELFF. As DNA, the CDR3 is TGCAGCGTTTCCCAGGGTGCGGTCGGGGAGCTGTTTTTT.

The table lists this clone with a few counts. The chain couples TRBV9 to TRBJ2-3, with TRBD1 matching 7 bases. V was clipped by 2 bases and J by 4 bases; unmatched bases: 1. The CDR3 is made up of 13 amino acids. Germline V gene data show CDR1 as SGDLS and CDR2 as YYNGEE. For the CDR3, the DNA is TGTGCCAGCAGCGTGGGGACAGCAGATACGCAGTATTTT. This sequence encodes CASSVGTADTQYF.

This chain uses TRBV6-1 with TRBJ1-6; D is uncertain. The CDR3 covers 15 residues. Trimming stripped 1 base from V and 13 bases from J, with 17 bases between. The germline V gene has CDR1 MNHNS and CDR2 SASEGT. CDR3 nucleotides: TGTGCCAGCAGTGAAGTACCTCCCGGTGCCTACCCCCTCCACTTT. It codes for CASSEVPPGAYPLHF.